Listed below are T cell receptor beta chains from one sample, sequenced in a study of blood T cell repertoires in COVID-19. Clones were read by immunoSEQ multiplex PCR, and TCRdb kept only the in-frame ones, dropping some. Seen here are about 280,000 clones, almost 90% observed once, and the top ten hold roughly 10%. Sequenced: peripheral blood. Receptor source: a woman under 40 with COVID-19, enrolled during active disease. Each CDR3 is given with its conserved first and last residue. The D gene is left open where the match is weak. Clone size is shown for a subset of rows, as once, few, many or a class of expanded clone.

length	size	V	J	D	CDR3	DNA
9	once	TRBV28	TRBJ1-2	-	CASYRGYTF	TGTGCCAGCTACCGGGGCTACACCTTC
13	-	TRBV28	TRBJ1-4	TRBD1	CASSDRGGEKLFF	TGTGCCAGCTCAGACAGGGGAGGGGAAAAACTGTTTTTT
10	-	TRBV27	TRBJ2-2	-	CATYTGELFF	TGTGCCACCTACACCGGGGAGCTGTTTTTT
13	-	TRBV11-2	TRBJ2-7	-	CASSLEGLGEQYF	TGTGCCAGCAGCTTGGAGGGATTAGGCGAGCAGTACTTC
14	-	TRBV5-1	TRBJ2-5	-	CASGAGQNRETQYF	TGCGCCAGCGGCGCGGGACAGAATCGAGAGACCCAGTACTTC
15	-	TRBV5-1	TRBJ1-2	-	CASSLAVEGSSGYTF	TGCGCCAGCAGCTTGGCCGTGGAGGGATCGTCTGGCTACACCTTC
15	-	TRBV7-3	TRBJ2-3	TRBD1	CASSRTGGGTDTQYF	TGTGCCAGCAGCCGGACAGGGGGTGGTACAGATACGCAGTATTTT
14	-	TRBV6-5	TRBJ2-3	TRBD2	CASSSSGGTDTQYF	TGTGCCAGCAGCTCTAGCGGAGGCACAGATACGCAGTATTTT
15	few	TRBV9	TRBJ2-5	TRBD2	CASSVGTSGKETQYF	TGTGCCAGCAGCGTAGGGACTAGCGGGAAAGAGACCCAGTACTTC
14	-	TRBV29-1	TRBJ2-7	TRBD2	CSVAPGSGGYEQYF	TGCAGCGTTGCCCCGGGTAGCGGGGGGTACGAGCAGTACTTC
15	-	TRBV16	TRBJ1-1	-	CASSQFRGRDTEAFF	TGTGCCAGCAGCCAATTTAGGGGTAGGGACACTGAAGCTTTCTTT
13	-	TRBV11-3	TRBJ2-3	-	CASSAGATDTQYF	TGTGCCAGCAGCGCAGGGGCCACAGATACGCAGTATTTT
14	-	TRBV6-5	TRBJ1-2	-	CASSYVQDNYGYTF	TGTGCCAGCAGTTACGTACAGGATAACTATGGCTACACCTTC
16	-	TRBV15	TRBJ1-6	-	CATSRDVSSYNSPLHF	TGTGCCACCAGCAGAGATGTGAGCTCCTATAATTCACCCCTCCACTTT
15	once	TRBV7-3	TRBJ2-2	TRBD2	CASTLSSGSNGELFF	TGTGCCAGCACCCTTTCTAGCGGGAGTAACGGGGAGCTGTTTTTT
11	-	TRBV20-1	TRBJ2-7	-	CSARTGYEQYF	TGCAGTGCTAGAACAGGCTACGAGCAGTACTTC
15	-	TRBV7-9	TRBJ2-5	TRBD2	CASSSATSGKETQYF	TGTGCCAGCAGCTCCGCCACTAGCGGGAAAGAGACCCAGTACTTC
15	-	TRBV5-4	TRBJ2-5	TRBD2	CASSISGRTWETQYF	TGTGCCAGCAGCATTAGCGGGAGGACTTGGGAGACCCAGTACTTC
17	-	TRBV4-2	TRBJ2-3	TRBD2	CASSPGNPAGVPDTQYF	TGTGCCAGCAGCCCAGGCAATCCAGCGGGAGTACCCGATACGCAGTATTTT
15	-	TRBV2	TRBJ2-6	-	CASITAVSGANVLTF	TGTGCCAGCATCACGGCGGTCTCTGGGGCCAACGTCCTGACTTTC
16	-	TRBV28	TRBJ1-4	-	CASSLAGGATNEKLFF	TGTGCCAGCAGTTTGGCGGGAGGGGCGACTAATGAAAAACTGTTTTTT
17	-	TRBV4-1	TRBJ1-1	TRBD1	CASSQPPTGTVNTEAFF	TGCGCCAGCAGCCAACCGCCGACCGGGACAGTGAACACTGAAGCTTTCTTT
15	-	TRBV13	TRBJ1-1	-	CASSLETLGPDVAFF	TGTGCCAGCAGCTTAGAAACCTTGGGGCCTGATGTGGCTTTCTTT
16	-	TRBV13	TRBJ2-3	TRBD2	CASSLGLAGGQDTQYF	TGTGCCAGCAGCCTTGGACTAGCGGGAGGTCAAGATACGCAGTATTTT
12	-	TRBV30	TRBJ2-3	-	CAWMLTGDTQYF	TGTGCCTGGATGTTGACGGGAGATACGCAGTATTTT
13	-	TRBV13	TRBJ2-7	-	CASSLALRGEQYF	TGTGCCAGCAGCTTAGCCCTAAGGGGGGAGCAGTACTTC
14	-	TRBV4-1	TRBJ2-3	-	CASSQEGGTDTQYF	TGCGCCAGCAGCCAAGAGGGAGGCACAGATACGCAGTATTTT
16	few	TRBV4-1	TRBJ2-7	-	CASSQEDYFRVDEQYF	TGCGCCAGCAGCCAAGAGGACTATTTTCGGGTCGACGAGCAGTACTTC
18	-	TRBV21-1	TRBJ1-6	-	CASSNPASRGLGNSPLHF	TGTGCCAGCAGCAATCCGGCAAGTAGGGGGCTAGGAAATTCACCCCTCCACTTT